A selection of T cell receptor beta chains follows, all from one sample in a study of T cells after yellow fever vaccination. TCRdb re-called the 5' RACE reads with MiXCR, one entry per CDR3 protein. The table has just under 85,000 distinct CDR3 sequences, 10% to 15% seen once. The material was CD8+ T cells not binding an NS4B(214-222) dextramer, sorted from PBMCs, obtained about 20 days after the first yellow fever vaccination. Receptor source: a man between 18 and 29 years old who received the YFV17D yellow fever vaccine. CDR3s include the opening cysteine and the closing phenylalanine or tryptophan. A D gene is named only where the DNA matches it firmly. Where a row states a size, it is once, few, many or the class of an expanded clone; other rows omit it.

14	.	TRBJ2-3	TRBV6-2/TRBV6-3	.	CASSYSYPRGTQYF	TGTGCCAGCAGTTACTCGTACCCTCGCGGTACGCAGTATTTT
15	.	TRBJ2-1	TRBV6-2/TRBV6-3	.	CASSYRAASYNEQFF	TGTGCCAGCAGTTACCGGGCTGCGTCCTACAATGAGCAGTTCTTC
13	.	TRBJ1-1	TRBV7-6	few	CASSLGTAFEAFF	TGTGCCAGCAGCTTAGGGACAGCCTTCGAAGCTTTCTTT
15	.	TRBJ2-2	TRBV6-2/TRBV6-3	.	CASSYSTGGTGELFF	TGTGCCAGCAGTTACTCGACGGGTGGTACCGGGGAGCTGTTTTTT
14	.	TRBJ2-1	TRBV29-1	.	CSVGPSYSYNEQFF	TGCAGCGTTGGTCCGAGTTACTCCTACAATGAGCAGTTCTTC
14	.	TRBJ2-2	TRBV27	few	CASRGLRNTGELFF	TGTGCCAGCAGGGGACTTAGAAACACCGGGGAGCTGTTTTTT
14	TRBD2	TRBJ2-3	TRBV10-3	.	CAISPGGGTDTQYF	TGTGCCATCAGCCCCGGGGGGGGCACAGATACGCAGTATTTT
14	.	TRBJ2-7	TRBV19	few	CASSMGGDLYEQYF	TGTGCCAGTAGTATGGGGGGAGATCTCTACGAGCAGTACTTC
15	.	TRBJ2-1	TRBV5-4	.	CASSLGLAGDNEQFF	TGTGCCAGCAGCTTAGGTCTAGCAGGGGATAATGAGCAGTTCTTC
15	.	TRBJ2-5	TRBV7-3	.	CASSLVGGTEETQYF	TGTGCCAGCAGCTTAGTCGGTGGAACCGAAGAGACCCAGTACTTC
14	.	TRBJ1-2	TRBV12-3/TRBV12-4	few	CASSESESNYGYTF	TGTGCCAGCAGTGAGTCCGAGTCTAACTATGGCTACACCTTC
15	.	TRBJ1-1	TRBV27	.	CASRSDSILNTEAFF	TGTGCCAGCAGGTCTGACAGCATCCTGAACACTGAAGCTTTCTTT
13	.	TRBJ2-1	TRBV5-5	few	CASSLESDNEQFF	TGTGCCAGCAGCTTGGAATCGGACAATGAGCAGTTCTTC
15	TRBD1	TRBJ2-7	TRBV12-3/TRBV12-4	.	CASSLTGQGDWEQYF	TGTGCCAGCAGTCTCACGGGACAGGGTGATTGGGAGCAGTACTTC
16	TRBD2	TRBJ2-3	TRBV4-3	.	CASSIGVAGGTDTQYF	TGCGCCAGCAGTATAGGAGTAGCGGGGGGCACAGATACGCAGTATTTT
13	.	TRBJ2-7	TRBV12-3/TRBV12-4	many	CASSLGGSYEQYF	TGTGCCAGCAGTTTGGGGGGATCCTACGAGCAGTACTTC
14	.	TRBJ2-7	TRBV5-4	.	CASSFGRGRYEQYF	TGTGCCAGCAGCTTTGGCAGGGGGAGGTACGAGCAGTACTTC
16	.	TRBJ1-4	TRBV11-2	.	CASSFGPSRANEKLFF	TGTGCCAGCAGCTTCGGACCCTCGAGGGCTAATGAAAAACTGTTTTTT
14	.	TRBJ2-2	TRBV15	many	CATSVGGPTGELFF	TGTGCCACCAGCGTAGGCGGGCCGACCGGGGAGCTGTTTTTT
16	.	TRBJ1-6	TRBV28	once	CASSDPWSSYNSPLHF	TGTGCCAGCAGTGATCCATGGAGCTCCTATAATTCACCCCTCCACTTT
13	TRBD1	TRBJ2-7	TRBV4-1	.	CASSPGQGNEQYF	TGCGCCAGCAGCCCTGGACAGGGGAACGAGCAGTACTTC
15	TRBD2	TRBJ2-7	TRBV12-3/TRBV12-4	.	CASSLLLAGGLRQYF	TGTGCCAGCAGTCTCTTACTAGCGGGGGGCCTTAGGCAGTACTTC
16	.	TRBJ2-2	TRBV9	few	CASSVGLGVLTGELFF	TGTGCCAGCAGCGTAGGTTTAGGGGTTCTCACCGGGGAGCTGTTTTTT
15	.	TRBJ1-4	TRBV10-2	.	CASSPGSATNEKLFF	TGCGCCAGCAGCCCCGGTTCTGCAACTAATGAAAAACTGTTTTTT
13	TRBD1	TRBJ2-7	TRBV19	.	CASSMGQGWEQYF	TGTGCCAGTAGTATGGGACAGGGGTGGGAGCAGTACTTC
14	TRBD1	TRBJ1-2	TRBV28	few	CASTNRDRDYGYTF	TGTGCCAGCACCAATAGGGACAGGGACTATGGCTACACCTTC
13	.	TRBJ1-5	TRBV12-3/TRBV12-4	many	CASSTGPNQPQHF	TGTGCCAGCAGTACCGGGCCCAATCAGCCCCAGCATTTT
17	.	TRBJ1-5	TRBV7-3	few	CASSSHKTEASNQPQHF	TGTGCCAGCAGCTCGCATAAGACGGAGGCGAGCAATCAGCCCCAGCATTTT
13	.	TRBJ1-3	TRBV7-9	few	CASSFNEINTIYF	TGTGCCAGCAGCTTCAATGAGATAAACACCATATATTTT
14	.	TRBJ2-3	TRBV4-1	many	CASSQEGGTDTQYF	TGCGCCAGCAGCCAAGAGGGGGGCACAGATACGCAGTATTTT
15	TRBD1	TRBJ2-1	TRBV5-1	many	CASSPGQGSYNEQFF	TGCGCCAGCAGCCCTGGACAGGGTTCCTACAATGAGCAGTTCTTC
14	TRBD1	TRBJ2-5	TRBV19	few	CASSGTGLGETQYF	TGTGCCAGTAGTGGGACAGGGTTGGGAGAGACCCAGTACTTC
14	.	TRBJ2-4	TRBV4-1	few	CASSQGYGKNIQYF	TGCGCCAGCAGCCAGGGGTACGGCAAAAACATTCAGTACTTC
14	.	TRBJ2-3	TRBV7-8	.	CASSSTTGSDTQYF	TGTGCCAGCAGCTCCACCACAGGGTCAGATACGCAGTATTTT
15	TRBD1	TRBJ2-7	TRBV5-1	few	CASSLEGQGISEQYF	TGCGCCAGCAGCTTGGAGGGACAGGGGATTTCCGAGCAGTACTTC
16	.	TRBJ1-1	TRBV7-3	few	CASSLSGEPVTSEAFF	TGTGCCAGCAGCTTATCTGGGGAACCGGTAACCTCTGAAGCTTTCTTT
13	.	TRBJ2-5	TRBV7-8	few	CASSLRQLRTQYF	TGTGCCAGCAGCTTAAGACAGCTCAGGACCCAGTACTTC
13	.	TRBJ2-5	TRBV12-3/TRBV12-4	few	CASSGTRVETQYF	TGTGCCAGCAGTGGGACCAGAGTGGAGACCCAGTACTTC
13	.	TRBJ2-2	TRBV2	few	CAGRDPGAGELFF	TGTGCCGGCCGGGACCCAGGTGCCGGGGAGCTGTTTTTT
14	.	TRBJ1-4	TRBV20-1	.	CSARSSTTNEKLFF	TGCAGTGCTCGGTCGAGTACGACTAATGAAAAACTGTTTTTT
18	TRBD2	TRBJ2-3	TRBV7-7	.	CASSLNIPGLADTDTQYF	TGTGCTAGCAGCTTAAATATCCCCGGACTAGCTGACACAGATACGCAGTATTTT
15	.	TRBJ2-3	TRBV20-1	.	CSASPWRGLTDTQYF	TGCAGTGCTAGTCCCTGGCGGGGTCTGACAGATACGCAGTATTTT
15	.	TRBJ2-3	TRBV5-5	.	CASSYLGGAEDTQYF	TGTGCCAGCAGCTACCTGGGGGGGGCGGAAGATACGCAGTATTTT
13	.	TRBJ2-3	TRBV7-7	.	CASSLTDSDTQYF	TGTGCTAGCAGCTTAACAGATTCAGATACGCAGTATTTT
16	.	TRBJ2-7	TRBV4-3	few	CASSQDFAGYVYEQYF	TGCGCCAGCAGCCAAGATTTCGCAGGGTATGTCTACGAGCAGTACTTC
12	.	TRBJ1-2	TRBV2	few	CASTAGFYGYTF	TGTGCCAGCACCGCGGGATTCTATGGCTACACCTTC
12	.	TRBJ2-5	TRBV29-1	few	CSVEEGSETQYF	TGCAGCGTTGAAGAGGGGTCAGAGACCCAGTACTTC
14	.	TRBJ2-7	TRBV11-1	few	CASSYAGVTYEQYF	TGTGCCAGCAGCTACGCTGGTGTGACCTACGAGCAGTACTTC
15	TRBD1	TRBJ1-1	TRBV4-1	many	CASSDRQGRNTEAFF	TGCGCCAGCAGCGATCGACAGGGGAGGAACACTGAAGCTTTCTTT
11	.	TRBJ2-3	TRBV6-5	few	CASSTRGAQYF	TGTGCCAGCAGTACCAGGGGGGCCCAGTATTTT
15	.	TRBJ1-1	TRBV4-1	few	CASKHGGEGNTEAFF	TGCGCCAGTAAGCACGGGGGAGAGGGGAACACTGAAGCTTTCTTT
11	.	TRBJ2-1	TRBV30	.	CAWSGGNEQFF	TGTGCCTGGAGTGGGGGGAATGAGCAGTTCTTC
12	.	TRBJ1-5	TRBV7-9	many	CASSFGGQPQHF	TGTGCCAGCAGCTTTGGGGGTCAGCCCCAGCATTTT
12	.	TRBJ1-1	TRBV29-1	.	CSVDRSWTEAFF	TGCAGCGTCGATAGATCTTGGACTGAAGCTTTCTTT
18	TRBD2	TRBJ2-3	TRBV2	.	CASRRGILAGEVPDTQYF	TGTGCCAGCAGAAGGGGGATTCTAGCGGGGGAGGTCCCAGATACGCAGTATTTT
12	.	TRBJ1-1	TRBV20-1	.	CSALRWDTEAFF	TGCAGTGCTCTTCGGTGGGACACTGAAGCTTTCTTT
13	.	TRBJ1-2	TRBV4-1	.	CASSQGPDYGYTF	TGCGCCAGCAGCCAAGGACCGGACTATGGCTACACCTTC
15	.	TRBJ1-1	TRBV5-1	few	CASSLLTGSKTEAFF	TGCGCCAGCAGCTTGTTAACAGGGTCGAAAACTGAAGCTTTCTTT
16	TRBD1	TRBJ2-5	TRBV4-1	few	CASSQEGRGGGETQYF	TGCGCCAGCAGCCAAGAAGGGAGAGGGGGCGGTGAGACCCAGTACTTC